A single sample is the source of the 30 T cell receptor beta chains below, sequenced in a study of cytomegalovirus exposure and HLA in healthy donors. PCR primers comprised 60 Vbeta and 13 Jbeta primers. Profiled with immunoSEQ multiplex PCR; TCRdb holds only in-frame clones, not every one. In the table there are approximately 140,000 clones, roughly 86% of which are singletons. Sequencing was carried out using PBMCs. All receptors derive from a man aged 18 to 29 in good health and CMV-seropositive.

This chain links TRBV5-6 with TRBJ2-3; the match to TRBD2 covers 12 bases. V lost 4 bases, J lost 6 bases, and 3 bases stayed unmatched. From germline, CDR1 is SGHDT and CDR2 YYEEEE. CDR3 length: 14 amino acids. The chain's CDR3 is CASSLGLAGDTQYF. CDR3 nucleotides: TGTGCCAGCAGCCTGGGACTAGCGGGCGATACGCAGTATTTT.

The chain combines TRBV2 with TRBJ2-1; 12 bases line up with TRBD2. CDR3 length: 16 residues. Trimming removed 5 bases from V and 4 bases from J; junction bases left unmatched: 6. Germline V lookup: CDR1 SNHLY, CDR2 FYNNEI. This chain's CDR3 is CASSSRLAGGYNEQFF. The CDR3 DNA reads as TGTGCCAGCAGTTCCCGTCTAGCGGGAGGGTACAATGAGCAGTTCTTC.

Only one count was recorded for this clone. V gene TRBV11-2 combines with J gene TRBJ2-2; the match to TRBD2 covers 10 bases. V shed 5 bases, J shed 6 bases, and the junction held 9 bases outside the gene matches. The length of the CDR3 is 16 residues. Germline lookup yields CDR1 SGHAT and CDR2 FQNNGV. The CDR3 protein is CASSPGGLAGAGELFF. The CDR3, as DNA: TGTGCCAGCAGCCCCGGTGGTCTAGCGGGAGCCGGGGAGCTGTTTTTT.

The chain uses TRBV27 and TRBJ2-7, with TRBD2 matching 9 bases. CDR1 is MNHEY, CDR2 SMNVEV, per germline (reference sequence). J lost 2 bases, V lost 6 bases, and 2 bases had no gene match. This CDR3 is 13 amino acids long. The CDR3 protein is CASRLAGPYEQYF. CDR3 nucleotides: TGTGCCAGCAGACTAGCGGGTCCCTACGAGCAGTACTTC.

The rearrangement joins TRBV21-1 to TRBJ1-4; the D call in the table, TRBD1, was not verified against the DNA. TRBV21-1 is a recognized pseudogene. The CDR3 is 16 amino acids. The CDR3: CASIRTEGASNEKLFF. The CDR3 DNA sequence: TGTGCCAGCATCAGAACTGAGGGGGCCTCTAATGAAAAACTGTTTTTT.

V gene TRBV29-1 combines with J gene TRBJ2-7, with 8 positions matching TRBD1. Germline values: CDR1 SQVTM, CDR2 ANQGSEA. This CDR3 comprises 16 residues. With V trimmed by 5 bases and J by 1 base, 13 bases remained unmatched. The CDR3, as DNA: TGCAGCGTTAATACCCTTGGGACAGGTCTATCCTACGAGCAGTACTTC. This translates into CSVNTLGTGLSYEQYF.

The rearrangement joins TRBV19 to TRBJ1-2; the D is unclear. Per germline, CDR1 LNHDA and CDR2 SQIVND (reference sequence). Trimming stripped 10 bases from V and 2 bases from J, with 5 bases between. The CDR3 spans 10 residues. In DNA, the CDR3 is TGTGCCACTAAGAACTATGGCTACACCTTC. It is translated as CATKNYGYTF.

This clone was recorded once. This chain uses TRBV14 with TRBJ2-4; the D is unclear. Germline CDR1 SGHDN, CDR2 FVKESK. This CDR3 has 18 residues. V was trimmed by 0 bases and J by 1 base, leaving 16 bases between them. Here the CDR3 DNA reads TGTGCCAGCAGCCAAGATACGATTCGCTATTCGGCCAAAAACATTCAGTACTTC. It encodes CASSQDTIRYSAKNIQYF.

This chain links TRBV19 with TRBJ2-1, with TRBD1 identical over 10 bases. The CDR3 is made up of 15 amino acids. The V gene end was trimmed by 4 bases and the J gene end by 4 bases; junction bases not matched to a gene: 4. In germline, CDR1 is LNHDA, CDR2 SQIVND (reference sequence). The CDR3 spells CASSTGTGVYNEQFF. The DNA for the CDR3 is TGTGCCAGTAGTACCGGGACAGGGGTTTACAATGAGCAGTTCTTC.

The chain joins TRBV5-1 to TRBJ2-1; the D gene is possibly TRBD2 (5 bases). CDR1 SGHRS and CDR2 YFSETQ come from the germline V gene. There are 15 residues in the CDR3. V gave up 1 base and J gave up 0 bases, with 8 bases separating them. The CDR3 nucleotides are TGCGCCAGCAGCTTGAGAGGGAGCTCCTACAATGAGCAGTTCTTC. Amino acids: CASSLRGSSYNEQFF.

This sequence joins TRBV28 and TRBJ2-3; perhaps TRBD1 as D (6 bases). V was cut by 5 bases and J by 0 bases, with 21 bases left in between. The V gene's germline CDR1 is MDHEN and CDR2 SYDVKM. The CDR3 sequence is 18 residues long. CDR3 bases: TGTGCCAGCAGTCCTACCCCTTCGACAGGCATAAGCACAGATACGCAGTATTTT. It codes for CASSPTPSTGISTDTQYF.

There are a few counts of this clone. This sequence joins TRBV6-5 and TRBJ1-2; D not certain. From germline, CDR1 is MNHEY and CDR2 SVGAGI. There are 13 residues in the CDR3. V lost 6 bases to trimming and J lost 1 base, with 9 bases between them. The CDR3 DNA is TGTGCCAGCAGGTTCCAGATTAACTATGGCTACACCTTC. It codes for CASRFQINYGYTF.

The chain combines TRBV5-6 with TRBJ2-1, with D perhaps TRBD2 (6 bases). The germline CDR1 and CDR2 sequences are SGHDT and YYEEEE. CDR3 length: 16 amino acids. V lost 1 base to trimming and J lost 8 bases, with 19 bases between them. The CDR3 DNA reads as TGTGCCAGCAGCTTGTTGGCGGGGCCCCGTGAGGATGAGCAGTTCTTC. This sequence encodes CASSLLAGPREDEQFF. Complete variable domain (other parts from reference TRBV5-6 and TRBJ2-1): DAGVTQSPTHLIKTRGQQVTLRCSPKSGHDTVSWYQQALGQGPQFIFQYYEEEERQRGNFPDRFSGHQFPNYSSELNVNALLLGDSALYLCASSLLAGPREDEQFFGPGTRLTVL.

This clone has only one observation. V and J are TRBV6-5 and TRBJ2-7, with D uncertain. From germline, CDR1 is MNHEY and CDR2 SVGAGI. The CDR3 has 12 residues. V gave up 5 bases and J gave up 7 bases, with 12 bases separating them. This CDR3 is CASSPGRREQYF. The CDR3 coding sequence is TGTGCCAGCAGTCCGGGTCGTCGGGAGCAGTACTTC.

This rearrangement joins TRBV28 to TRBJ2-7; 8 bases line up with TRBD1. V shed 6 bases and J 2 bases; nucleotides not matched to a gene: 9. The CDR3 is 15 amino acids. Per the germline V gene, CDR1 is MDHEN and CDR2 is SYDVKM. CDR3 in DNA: TGTGCCAGCAGCCCTTTGGGACAGGTGGCCTACGAGCAGTACTTC. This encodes CASSPLGQVAYEQYF.

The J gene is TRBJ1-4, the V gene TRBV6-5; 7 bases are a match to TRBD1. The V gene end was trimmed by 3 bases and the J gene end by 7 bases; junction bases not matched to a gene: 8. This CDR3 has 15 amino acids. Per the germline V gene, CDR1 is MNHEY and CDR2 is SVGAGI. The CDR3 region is CASSYQGGLGEKLFF. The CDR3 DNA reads TGTGCCAGCAGTTATCAGGGGGGATTAGGTGAAAAACTGTTTTTT.

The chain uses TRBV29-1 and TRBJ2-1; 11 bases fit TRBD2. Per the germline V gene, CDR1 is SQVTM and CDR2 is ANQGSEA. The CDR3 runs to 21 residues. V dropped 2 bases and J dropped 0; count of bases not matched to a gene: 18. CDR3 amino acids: CSVELTPGLAVPRSSYNEQFF. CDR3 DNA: TGCAGCGTTGAATTGACTCCGGGACTAGCGGTCCCTCGGAGCTCCTACAATGAGCAGTTCTTC.

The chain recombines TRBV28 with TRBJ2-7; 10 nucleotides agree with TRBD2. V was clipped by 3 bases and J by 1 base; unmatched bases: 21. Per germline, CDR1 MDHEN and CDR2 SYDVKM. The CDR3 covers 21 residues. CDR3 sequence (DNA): TGTGCCAGCAGTTTCCCGGTAAGCGGGGAAAGCGGGAGGGCCGCGTCCTACGAGCAGTACTTC. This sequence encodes CASSFPVSGESGRAASYEQYF.

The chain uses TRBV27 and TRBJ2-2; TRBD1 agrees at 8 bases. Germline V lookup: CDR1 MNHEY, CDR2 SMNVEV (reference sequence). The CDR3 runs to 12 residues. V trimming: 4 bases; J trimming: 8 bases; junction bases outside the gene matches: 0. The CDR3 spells CASSWTGGELFF. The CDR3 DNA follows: TGTGCCAGCAGTTGGACAGGGGGGGAGCTGTTTTTT.

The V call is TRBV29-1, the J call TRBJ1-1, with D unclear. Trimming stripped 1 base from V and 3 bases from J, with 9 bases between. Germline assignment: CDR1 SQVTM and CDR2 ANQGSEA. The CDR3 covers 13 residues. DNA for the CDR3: TGCAGCGTTGAAGGGGCCTCTTACACTGAAGCTTTCTTT. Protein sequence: CSVEGASYTEAFF.

For the CDR3, the DNA is TGCGCCAGCAGCTTGGATACAGACATGAACACTGAAGCTTTCTTT. Amino acids: CASSLDTDMNTEAFF. The chain carries TRBV5-1 and TRBJ1-1; D uncertain. The CDR3 is 15 amino acids. From germline, CDR1 is SGHRS and CDR2 YFSETQ. Trimming cost V 0 bases and J 0 bases, with 9 bases left between them.

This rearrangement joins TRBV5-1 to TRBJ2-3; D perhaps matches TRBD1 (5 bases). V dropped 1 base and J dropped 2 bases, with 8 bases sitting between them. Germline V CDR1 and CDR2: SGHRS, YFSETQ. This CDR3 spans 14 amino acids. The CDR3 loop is CASSLRGYTDTQYF. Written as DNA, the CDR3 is TGCGCCAGCAGCTTGAGGGGATACACAGATACGCAGTATTTT.

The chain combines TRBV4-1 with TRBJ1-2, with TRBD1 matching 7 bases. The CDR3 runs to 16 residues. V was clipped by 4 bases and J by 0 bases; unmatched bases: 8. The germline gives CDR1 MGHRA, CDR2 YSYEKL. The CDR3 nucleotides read TGCGCCAGCAGCCCTCCCAGGGGGGTTACTAACTATGGCTACACCTTC. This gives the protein CASSPPRGVTNYGYTF.

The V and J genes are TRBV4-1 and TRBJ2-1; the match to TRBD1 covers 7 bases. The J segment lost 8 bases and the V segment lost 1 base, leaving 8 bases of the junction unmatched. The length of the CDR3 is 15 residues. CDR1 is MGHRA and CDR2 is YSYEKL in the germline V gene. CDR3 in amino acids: CASSQGYRTGDEQFF. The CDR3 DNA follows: TGCGCCAGCAGCCAAGGATACAGGACAGGCGATGAGCAGTTCTTC.

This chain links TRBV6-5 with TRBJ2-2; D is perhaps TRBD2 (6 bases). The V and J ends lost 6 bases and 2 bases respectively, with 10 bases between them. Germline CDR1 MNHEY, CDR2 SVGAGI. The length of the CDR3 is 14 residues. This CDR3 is CASRLLANTGELFF. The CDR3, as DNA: TGTGCCAGCAGGTTACTAGCTAACACCGGGGAGCTGTTTTTT.

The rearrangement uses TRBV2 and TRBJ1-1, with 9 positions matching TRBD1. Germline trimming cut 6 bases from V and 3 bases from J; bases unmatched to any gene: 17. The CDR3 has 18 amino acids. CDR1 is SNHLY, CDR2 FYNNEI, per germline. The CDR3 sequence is CASRVPTAWDRDYTEAFF. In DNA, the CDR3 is TGTGCCAGCAGGGTGCCTACCGCTTGGGACAGGGATTACACTGAAGCTTTCTTT.

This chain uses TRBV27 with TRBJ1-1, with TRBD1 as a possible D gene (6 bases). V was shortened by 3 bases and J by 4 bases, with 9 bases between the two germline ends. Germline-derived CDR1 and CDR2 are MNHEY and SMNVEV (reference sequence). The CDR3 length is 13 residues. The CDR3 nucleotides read TGTGCCAGCAGTTTGGGGGCGATCACTGAAGCTTTCTTT. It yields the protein CASSLGAITEAFF.

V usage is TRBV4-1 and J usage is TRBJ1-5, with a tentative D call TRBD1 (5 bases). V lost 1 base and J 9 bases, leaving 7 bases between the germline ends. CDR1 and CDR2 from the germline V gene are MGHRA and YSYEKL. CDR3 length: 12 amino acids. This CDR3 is CASSQAGWPQHF. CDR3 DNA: TGCGCCAGCAGCCAAGCAGGGTGGCCCCAGCATTTT.

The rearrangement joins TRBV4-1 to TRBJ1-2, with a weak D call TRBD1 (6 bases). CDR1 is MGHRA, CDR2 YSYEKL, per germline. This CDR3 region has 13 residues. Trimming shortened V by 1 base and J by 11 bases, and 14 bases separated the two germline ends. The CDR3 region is CASSQGRGLGYTF. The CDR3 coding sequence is TGCGCCAGCAGCCAAGGCAGGGGTCTGGGATACACCTTC.

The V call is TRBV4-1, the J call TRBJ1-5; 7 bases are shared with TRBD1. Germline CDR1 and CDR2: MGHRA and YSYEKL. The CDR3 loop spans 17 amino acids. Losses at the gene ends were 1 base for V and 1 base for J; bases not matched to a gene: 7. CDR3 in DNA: TGCGCCAGCAGCCAAGGAGAGGGGGCTTTGAGCAATCAGCCCCAGCATTTT. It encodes CASSQGEGALSNQPQHF.